A single sample is the source of the 30 T cell receptor beta chains below, sequenced in a study of blood T cell repertoires in COVID-19. Clones were sequenced by immunoSEQ multiplex PCR, and TCRdb holds only the in-frame ones, with some missing. Seen here are about 100,000 clones, over 85% observed once, and the top ten hold around 5.7%. Specimen: peripheral blood. The receptors shown here come from a man aged 70 or older with acute or convalescent COVID-19.

The chain couples TRBV24-1 to TRBJ2-1; D might be TRBD2 (5 bases). The length of the CDR3 is 13 residues. V was clipped by 1 base and J by 8 bases, with 8 bases between them. Per germline, CDR1 KGHDR and CDR2 SFDVKD. The chain's CDR3 is CATSDFRGDEQFF. The CDR3 DNA reads TGTGCCACCAGTGATTTTCGGGGTGATGAGCAGTTCTTC.

V and J are TRBV6-1 and TRBJ2-5; D possibly corresponds to TRBD2 (6 bases). The CDR3 spans 13 residues. The V end was cut by 1 base, the J end by 4 bases, with 7 bases between. The germline gives CDR1 MNHNS, CDR2 SASEGT. The chain's CDR3 is CASSEVGGETQYF. Here the CDR3 DNA reads TGTGCCAGCAGTGAAGTGGGGGGAGAGACCCAGTACTTC.

The chain couples TRBV5-1 to TRBJ1-6, with D possibly being TRBD1 (5 bases). Trimming stripped 4 bases from V and 9 bases from J, with 17 bases between. The CDR3 totals 15 residues. CDR1 SGHRS and CDR2 YFSETQ come from the germline V gene. The CDR3 region is CASSPQGGVGSPLHF. The CDR3 DNA reads TGCGCCAGCAGCCCTCAGGGAGGTGTAGGTTCACCCCTCCACTTT.

This clone occurred once. The CDR3 bases are TGTGCCAGCAGCGAAATGGCTGGAGAGCCCCAGCATTTT. It encodes CASSEMAGEPQHF. The chain is built from TRBV7-9 and TRBJ1-5; D gene ambiguous. Germline V gives CDR1 SEHNR, CDR2 FQNEAQ (reference sequence). The CDR3 covers 13 residues. V lost 5 bases, J lost 8 bases, and 13 bases lay in between.

J is TRBJ1-1 and V is TRBV2; the D gene is possibly TRBD1 (6 bases). The CDR3 loop spans 13 amino acids. Trimming cost V 7 bases and J 7 bases, with 16 bases left between them. CDR1 and CDR2 (germline): SNHLY, FYNNEI. DNA of the CDR3: TGTGCCAGCATACGGGACATACCGATTGAAGCTTTCTTT. This gives the protein CASIRDIPIEAFF.

The chain has TRBV6-2 or TRBV6-3 and TRBJ1-5; D perhaps matches TRBD1 (5 bases). The CDR3 extends over 13 amino acids. The germline CDR1 and CDR2 sequences are MNHEY and SVGEGT. V shed 6 bases and J shed 10 bases, with 16 bases lying between them. The CDR3 DNA is TGTGCCAGCAGCGGGGCCCTTTTAGTTCCCCAGCATTTT. Translated: CASSGALLVPQHF.

The chain links TRBV18 to TRBJ1-1; TRBD1 agrees at 7 bases. The CDR3 has 14 residues. Unmatched junction bases numbered 8, after V lost 9 bases and J lost 1 base. Looked up from germline, CDR1 is KGHSH and CDR2 is LQKENI. CDR3 protein: CASSDRVANTEAFF. The CDR3 nucleotides read TGTGCCAGTTCCGACAGGGTGGCGAACACTGAAGCTTTCTTT.

The gene calls are TRBV12-3 or TRBV12-4 and TRBJ1-2, with D perhaps matching TRBD1 (6 bases). V lost 3 bases and J lost 8, with 13 bases in between. CDR3 size: 13 residues. The CDR3 loop is CASSFQGRLGYTF. DNA of the CDR3: TGTGCCAGCAGTTTTCAGGGGCGGTTGGGCTACACCTTC.

A remark on this clone: Germline is not matched at one junction end, which may reflect a read error. The chain has TRBV5-1 and TRBJ1-2; maybe TRBD1 (5 bases). Germline CDR1 SGHRS, CDR2 YFSETQ. The CDR3 length is 17 residues. CDR3 in DNA: TGCGCCAGCAGGTTGGCGTTTGGGGACTCTTTTAACTATGGCTACACCTTC. This translates into CASRLAFGDSFNYGYTF. Together with reference TRBV5-1 and TRBJ1-2, the CDR3 gives the full variable domain: KAGVTQTPRYLIKTRGQQVTLSCSPISGHRSVSWYQQTPGQGLQFLFEYFSETQRNKGNFPGRFSGRQFSNSRSEMNVSTLELGDSALYLCASRLAFGDSFNYGYTFGSGTRLTVV.

V and J are TRBV7-9 and TRBJ2-5; tentative D call: TRBD1 (5 bases). The V gene lost 5 bases and the J gene lost 4 bases, with 20 bases spanning the gap. Germline CDR1 reads SEHNR; CDR2 reads FQNEAQ (reference sequence). This CDR3 spans 16 amino acids. Here the CDR3 reads CASSPTGRLRPETQYF. The CDR3 DNA reads as TGTGCCAGCAGCCCCACAGGACGGCTGCGCCCAGAGACCCAGTACTTC.

This clone was recorded a few times. The chain couples TRBV7-9 to TRBJ2-5, with a tentative D call TRBD2 (6 bases). Germline assignment: CDR1 SEHNR and CDR2 FQNEAQ (reference sequence). Trimming removed 3 bases from V and 5 bases from J, with 19 bases in between. This CDR3 has 16 amino acids. The CDR3 loop is CASSFQLATVGETQYF. DNA for the CDR3: TGTGCCAGCAGCTTCCAACTAGCAACTGTCGGGGAGACCCAGTACTTC.

The chain is built from TRBV5-6 and TRBJ2-7; tentative D call: TRBD1 (6 bases). The CDR3 contains 15 residues. Trimming cost V 1 base and J 0 bases, with 11 bases left between them. Germline V gene data show CDR1 as SGHDT and CDR2 as YYEEEE. CDR3 in DNA: TGTGCCAGCAGCTTGCAGGGGATCTCCTCCTACGAGCAGTACTTC. The encoded protein is CASSLQGISSYEQYF. The full variable domain, completed using reference TRBV5-6 and TRBJ2-7, is DAGVTQSPTHLIKTRGQQVTLRCSPKSGHDTVSWYQQALGQGPQFIFQYYEEEERQRGNFPDRFSGHQFPNYSSELNVNALLLGDSALYLCASSLQGISSYEQYFGPGTRLTVT.

The J gene is TRBJ2-2, the V gene TRBV18, with 9 nucleotides matching TRBD2. Unmatched junction bases numbered 7, after V lost 1 base and J lost 7 bases. Germline V lookup: CDR1 KGHSH, CDR2 LQKENI. This CDR3 comprises 16 residues. CDR3 DNA sequence: TGTGCCAGCTCACCACTCCAGAGAGCGGGAGGCGGGGAGCTGTTTTTT. Protein product: CASSPLQRAGGGELFF.

V usage is TRBV2 and J usage is TRBJ1-1; D remains unclear. This CDR3 region has 16 residues. The germline gives CDR1 SNHLY, CDR2 FYNNEI. Trimming took off 1 base at V and 0 bases at J, with 12 bases between the two ends. Here the CDR3 reads CASSEVLTPLNTEAFF. Written as DNA, the CDR3 is TGTGCCAGCAGTGAAGTTTTAACACCCCTGAACACTGAAGCTTTCTTT.

J is TRBJ1-2 and V is TRBV30; D may be TRBD1 (5 bases). The V end was cut by 5 bases, the J end by 6 bases, with 16 bases between. Germline V gene data show CDR1 as GTSNPN and CDR2 as SVGIG (reference sequence). This CDR3 comprises 13 residues. The CDR3 sequence: CAWQGQGFHGYTF. In nucleotides, the CDR3 is TGTGCCTGGCAAGGCCAGGGATTCCATGGCTACACCTTC.

This chain uses TRBV5-4 with TRBJ1-2; 11 bases line up with TRBD1. In germline, CDR1 is SGHNT, CDR2 YYREEE (reference sequence). The CDR3 has 15 residues. The junction had 7 bases not matched to a gene; V was cut back by 4 bases and J by 5 bases. The CDR3: CASSIGTGGRYGYTF. As DNA, the CDR3 is TGTGCCAGCAGCATCGGGACAGGGGGAAGGTATGGCTACACCTTC.

CDR3 bases: TGCGCCAGCGGGACGGCGGGGGGCCGCCAAGAGACCCAGTACTTC. Translating gives CASGTAGGRQETQYF. This sequence joins TRBV5-1 and TRBJ2-5, with 8 positions matching TRBD2. CDR3 length: 15 residues. V lost 7 bases to trimming and J lost 1 base; unmatched junction nucleotides: 9. Germline CDR1 reads SGHRS; CDR2 reads YFSETQ.

The chain joins TRBV18 to TRBJ1-1; 7 nucleotides agree with TRBD1. Trimming at V came to 5 bases and at J to 1 base, leaving 4 bases not matched to a gene. CDR1 and CDR2 (germline): KGHSH, LQKENI. The CDR3 runs 14 residues. The CDR3 DNA reads TGTGCCAGCTCAGAAACAGGGGCGAACACTGAAGCTTTCTTT. It encodes CASSETGANTEAFF.

The chain employs TRBV3-1 (or the pseudogene TRBV3-2) and TRBJ1-5; 11 positions agree with TRBD1. This CDR3 comprises 16 residues. V lost 5 bases, J lost 7 bases, and 10 bases stayed unmatched. CDR1 and CDR2 (germline): LGHDT, YNNKEL (reference sequence). This CDR3 reads CASSKHSGTGGQPQHF. In DNA, the CDR3 is TGTGCCAGCAGCAAGCACTCCGGGACAGGGGGGCAGCCCCAGCATTTT.

The chain recombines TRBV6-5 with TRBJ1-1; D is perhaps TRBD1 (6 bases). Germline CDR1 and CDR2: MNHEY and SVGAGI. V shed 8 bases and J shed 1 base, with 8 bases lying between them. The CDR3 length is 12 residues. The CDR3 here is CASGRGNTEAFF. The CDR3 nucleotides are TGTGCCAGCGGCAGGGGGAACACTGAAGCTTTCTTT.

V is TRBV11-2 and J is TRBJ2-1; no clear D. V lost 6 bases and J 6 bases, leaving 9 bases between the germline ends. This CDR3 has 12 residues. The germline V gene encodes CDR1 SGHAT and CDR2 FQNNGV. The CDR3 sequence: CASSQASNEQFF. DNA for the CDR3: TGTGCCAGCAGTCAAGCGTCCAATGAGCAGTTCTTC.

The chain joins TRBV6-5 to TRBJ2-1; 9 positions match TRBD2. V lost 8 bases to trimming and J lost 4 bases; unmatched junction nucleotides: 6. Germline loops: CDR1 MNHEY, CDR2 SVGAGI. This CDR3 is built from 14 residues. CDR3 DNA sequence: TGTGCCAGCGCTAGAGCGGGAGGATACAATGAGCAGTTCTTC. The encoded protein is CASARAGGYNEQFF.

The J gene is TRBJ2-4, the V gene TRBV5-8; D is perhaps TRBD2 (6 bases). This CDR3 region has 14 residues. Looked up from germline, CDR1 is SGHTS and CDR2 is YDEGEE. V dropped 6 bases and J dropped 5 bases, with 15 bases sitting between them. The CDR3 loop is CASTWGGVQNIQYF. In DNA, the CDR3 is TGTGCCAGCACCTGGGGCGGGGTCCAAAACATTCAGTACTTC.

V and J are TRBV5-1 and TRBJ2-1, with 10 bases matching TRBD2. Germline-derived CDR1 and CDR2 are SGHRS and YFSETQ. The CDR3 has 15 amino acids. V shed 4 bases and J 9 bases; nucleotides not matched to a gene: 10. DNA for the CDR3: TGCGCCAGCAGCCTGGGACTAGCGCCGGGAACTGAGCAGTTCTTC. Protein sequence: CASSLGLAPGTEQFF.

The chain joins TRBV19 to TRBJ2-5; D may be TRBD1 (6 bases). V shed 1 base and J shed 5 bases, with 14 bases lying between them. Germline CDR1 is LNHDA and CDR2 is SQIVND (reference sequence). The CDR3 totals 15 residues. CDR3 sequence: CASSIATQGRETQYF. The CDR3 DNA follows: TGTGCCAGTAGTATAGCTACTCAGGGGCGGGAGACCCAGTACTTC.

The chain couples TRBV20-1 to TRBJ2-7; D ambiguous. Germline values: CDR1 DFQATT, CDR2 SNEGSKA (reference sequence). Trimming left V 3 bases short and J 3 bases short, with 12 bases between. This CDR3 is built from 13 residues. Here the CDR3 reads CSASQIQVYEQYF. CDR3 nucleotide sequence: TGCAGTGCTAGTCAGATTCAGGTCTACGAGCAGTACTTC.

The V and J genes are TRBV11-2 and TRBJ2-1; 7 nucleotides align to TRBD2. Trimming took 2 bases from V and 5 from J; bases not matched to a gene: 6. Germline CDR1 SGHAT, CDR2 FQNNGV. CDR3 length equals 15 residues. As DNA, the CDR3 is TGTGCCAGCAGCTTAAATATAGCGGGTCACAATGAGCAGTTCTTC. This codes for CASSLNIAGHNEQFF.

This clone has a handful of counts. CDR3 nucleotides: TGTGCCTGGAGTGGTGGACAGGGGGTTTCACCCCTCCACTTT. Translated, it gives CAWSGGQGVSPLHF. V is TRBV30 and J is TRBJ1-6, with 10 bases that match TRBD1. The germline gives CDR1 GTSNPN, CDR2 SVGIG (reference sequence). This CDR3 is 14 amino acids long. Unmatched junction bases numbered 3, after V lost 1 base and J lost 9 bases. Full variable domain (missing parts from reference TRBV30 and TRBJ1-6): SQTIHQWPATLVQPVGSPLSLECTVEGTSNPNLYWYRQAAGRGLQLLFYSVGIGQISSEVPQNLSASRPQDRQFILSSKKLLLSDSGFYLCAWSGGQGVSPLHFGNGTRLTVT.

J is TRBJ1-2 and V is TRBV15; D unclear. V was trimmed by 0 bases and J by 7 bases, leaving 15 bases between them. Germline CDR1 reads LNHNV; CDR2 reads YYDKDF (reference sequence). CDR3 length: 15 amino acids. The CDR3 loop reads CATSRERTGYVGYTF. Written as DNA, the CDR3 is TGTGCCACCAGCAGAGAAAGGACTGGGTACGTTGGCTACACCTTC.

The rearrangement uses TRBV23-1 and TRBJ1-6; D remains unclear. TRBV23-1 is placed among ORFs of uncertain function. This CDR3 has 12 residues. Trimming left V 2 bases short and J 8 bases short, with 4 bases between. This CDR3 is CASSQPDSPLHF. The CDR3 DNA sequence: TGCGCCAGCAGTCAACCGGATTCACCCCTCCACTTT.